The 21 T cell receptor beta chains below come from one sample, sequenced in a study of blood T cell repertoires in COVID-19. The protocol was immunoSEQ multiplex PCR, while the TCRdb copy is restricted to in-frame clones and leaves out a portion. The sample carries a few hundred thousand clones, around 87% recorded once. The sequencing input was PBMCs or T cells enriched from blood (not recorded which). These receptors all come from a man aged 18 to 30 who had recovered from COVID-19.

The rearrangement links TRBV15 to TRBJ2-7, with 11 bases aligning to TRBD1. There are 17 residues in the CDR3. Trimming cost V 0 bases and J 9 bases; bases outside gene matches: 13. The germline CDR1 and CDR2 sequences are LNHNV and YYDKDF (reference sequence). The chain's CDR3 is CATSRDRLGDRGKVQYF. The CDR3 nucleotides are TGTGCCACCAGCAGAGATCGCCTTGGGGACAGGGGGAAAGTGCAGTACTTC.

V and J are TRBV29-1 and TRBJ2-7, with D possibly being TRBD2 (5 bases). Deletions cut 6 bases from V and 0 bases from J, with 15 bases between. Germline CDR1 is SQVTM and CDR2 is ANQGSEA. This CDR3 region has 14 residues. The CDR3 DNA is TGCAGCGTCCCCTCGGGTGGGAGCTCCTACGAGCAGTACTTC. Residues: CSVPSGGSSYEQYF.

This rearrangement joins TRBV4-1 to TRBJ2-7; 8 positions match TRBD2. The V gene's germline CDR1 is MGHRA and CDR2 YSYEKL. The ends lost 0 bases at V and 3 bases at J; junction bases unmatched: 7. The CDR3 covers 16 residues. The CDR3 DNA is TGCGCCAGCAGCCAAGAAAATCGGGGGGGATTCTACGAGCAGTACTTC. Its translation is CASSQENRGGFYEQYF.

This clone came up once. The genes are TRBV9 and TRBJ2-5; weak D call: TRBD2 (6 bases). Deletions cut 0 bases from V and 7 bases from J, with 16 bases between. The CDR3 length is 15 residues. Looked up from germline, CDR1 is SGDLS and CDR2 is YYNGEE. The CDR3 sequence is CASSVGVGGLGTQYF. In DNA form, the CDR3 reads TGTGCCAGCAGCGTAGGTGTGGGAGGCCTTGGGACCCAGTACTTC.

V gene TRBV3-1 (or the pseudogene TRBV3-2) combines with J gene TRBJ1-5; the match to TRBD1 covers 7 bases. The CDR3 runs to 13 residues. Germline CDR1 reads LGHDT; CDR2 reads YNNKEL (reference sequence). J was trimmed by 5 bases and V by 3 bases; bases with no gene match: 1. CDR3 nucleotides: TGTGCCAGCAGCCACAGGGGGTATCAGCCCCAGCATTTT. This sequence encodes CASSHRGYQPQHF.

This clone was observed once. The chain carries TRBV30 and TRBJ1-5; TRBD1 is a possible D gene (5 bases). V dropped 5 bases and J dropped 2 bases, with 19 bases sitting between them. There are 16 residues in the CDR3. The germline gives CDR1 GTSNPN, CDR2 SVGIG (reference sequence). The chain's CDR3 is CAWGLGGGNGNQPQHF. The CDR3 nucleotides read TGTGCCTGGGGCCTTGGGGGGGGGAACGGCAATCAGCCCCAGCATTTT.

This clone was seen only once. The J gene is TRBJ1-1, the V gene TRBV23-1; D is ambiguous. TRBV23-1 is an open reading frame, and its role is uncertain. V was clipped by 10 bases and J by 0 bases, with 6 bases between them. The CDR3 loop spans 11 amino acids. This CDR3 is CATEMNTEAFF. CDR3 DNA sequence: TGCGCCACCGAGATGAACACTGAAGCTTTCTTT.

The chain recombines TRBV19 with TRBJ1-2; 9 nucleotides match TRBD1. The CDR3 covers 14 residues. V shed 4 bases, J shed 6 bases, and the junction held 6 bases outside the gene matches. Per the germline V gene, CDR1 is LNHDA and CDR2 is SQIVND (reference sequence). CDR3 sequence (DNA): TGTGCCAGTAGTAACTCCGGGACAGGGAATGGCTACACCTTC. The encoded protein is CASSNSGTGNGYTF.

The V gene is TRBV28, the J gene TRBJ2-1; 11 nucleotides line up with TRBD2. Germline V gene lookup returns CDR1 MDHEN and CDR2 SYDVKM. CDR3 length equals 18 residues. V was clipped by 6 bases and J by 8 bases; unmatched bases: 18. CDR3: CASSQGGLTSGSLHEQFF. As DNA, the CDR3 is TGTGCCAGCAGCCAGGGGGGACTAACTAGCGGGAGCCTCCATGAGCAGTTCTTC.

J is TRBJ2-1 and V is TRBV23-1, with TRBD2 identical over 11 bases. TRBV23-1 is an ORF for which the function is uncertain. The CDR3 contains 15 residues. V lost 2 bases and J lost 8; bases outside the gene matches: 5. DNA of the CDR3: TGCGCCAGCAGTCAACAGGCTAGCGGGAGGTATGAGCAGTTCTTC. Protein sequence: CASSQQASGRYEQFF.

The chain employs TRBV5-6 and TRBJ1-1, with a possible D match to TRBD1 (6 bases). Trimming stripped 4 bases from V and 6 bases from J, with 16 bases between. Germline values: CDR1 SGHDT, CDR2 YYEEEE. The CDR3 consists of 14 residues. The CDR3 spells CASSLDSQGAEAFF. DNA of the CDR3: TGTGCCAGCAGCCTGGACAGCCAGGGCGCTGAAGCTTTCTTT.

On this clone itself: Other DNA sequences of this sample code for an identical CDR3. CDR3 residues: CASSPAYEQYF. The DNA for the CDR3 is TGTGCCAGCAGCCCGGCCTACGAGCAGTACTTC. The V call is TRBV11-2, the J call TRBJ2-7; D gene ambiguous. CDR1 is SGHAT and CDR2 is FQNNGV in the germline V gene. V lost 5 bases and J lost 2, with 4 bases in between. The CDR3 extends over 11 amino acids.

The genes are TRBV7-9 and TRBJ2-2; 9 bases agree with TRBD2. The CDR3 has 19 amino acids. Trimming at V came to 5 bases and at J to 5 bases, leaving 18 bases not matched to a gene. Looked up from germline, CDR1 is SEHNR and CDR2 is FQNEAQ (reference sequence). CDR3 loop: CASSPPLRGAGGWTGELFF. DNA of the CDR3: TGTGCCAGCAGCCCCCCCCTACGGGGAGCGGGAGGATGGACCGGGGAGCTGTTTTTT.

The sample holds one count of this clone. The J gene is TRBJ2-2, the V gene TRBV15; 9 bases are a match to TRBD2. The CDR3 spans 14 residues. V shed 8 bases and J 5 bases; nucleotides not matched to a gene: 6. The V gene's germline CDR1 is LNHNV and CDR2 YYDKDF (reference sequence). The DNA for the CDR3 is TGTGCCACCCGGCGGCGGGAGGGGACCGGGGAGCTGTTTTTT. Amino acids: CATRRREGTGELFF.

This chain uses TRBV3-1 (or the pseudogene TRBV3-2) with TRBJ1-1, with 8 positions matching TRBD1. Per germline, CDR1 LGHDT and CDR2 YNNKEL (reference sequence). V lost 2 bases, J lost 6 bases, and 2 bases stayed unmatched. This CDR3 comprises 13 residues. For the CDR3, the DNA is TGTGCCAGCAGCCAAAGACAGGGGTCTGAAGCTTTCTTT. Residues: CASSQRQGSEAFF.

The genes are TRBV6-1 and TRBJ1-1; 12 bases are a match to TRBD1. Trimming cost V 4 bases and J 4 bases; bases outside gene matches: 13. The CDR3 has 18 residues. Looked up from germline, CDR1 is MNHNS and CDR2 is SASEGT. CDR3 residues: CASSGAPGQGARGTEAFF. The CDR3 bases are TGTGCCAGCAGTGGAGCCCCGGGACAGGGGGCGCGGGGCACTGAAGCTTTCTTT.

The chain joins TRBV7-2 to TRBJ2-2; 13 bases line up with TRBD2. This CDR3 region has 17 residues. From germline, CDR1 is SGHTA and CDR2 FQGNSA. V lost 4 bases and J lost 7; bases outside the gene matches: 9. The CDR3 spells CASSSVLAGGPGGELFF. The DNA for the CDR3 is TGTGCCAGCAGCTCAGTACTAGCGGGAGGGCCCGGCGGGGAGCTGTTTTTT.

The genes are TRBV6-5 and TRBJ2-2; 7 nucleotides line up with TRBD1. Germline trimming cut 5 bases from V and 1 base from J; bases unmatched to any gene: 4. In germline, CDR1 is MNHEY, CDR2 SVGAGI. This CDR3 comprises 15 residues. In DNA form, the CDR3 reads TGTGCCAGCAGTCGGGACAGAGTGAACACCGGGGAGCTGTTTTTT. This sequence encodes CASSRDRVNTGELFF.

The V call is TRBV5-1, the J call TRBJ1-2, with D unclear. The CDR3 loop spans 14 amino acids. The germline gives CDR1 SGHRS, CDR2 YFSETQ. Trimming removed 4 bases at V and 0 bases at J, with 10 bases between. The CDR3 reads CASSPGIANYGYTF. The CDR3 bases are TGCGCCAGCAGCCCGGGAATCGCTAACTATGGCTACACCTTC. Together with reference TRBV5-1 and TRBJ1-2, the CDR3 gives the full variable domain: KAGVTQTPRYLIKTRGQQVTLSCSPISGHRSVSWYQQTPGQGLQFLFEYFSETQRNKGNFPGRFSGRQFSNSRSEMNVSTLELGDSALYLCASSPGIANYGYTFGSGTRLTVV.

This clone came up once. The V and J genes are TRBV19 and TRBJ2-5; TRBD2 agrees at 7 bases. Germline V gene lookup returns CDR1 LNHDA and CDR2 SQIVND (reference sequence). The CDR3 runs 19 residues. V dropped 1 base and J dropped 3; count of bases not matched to a gene: 17. The CDR3 DNA follows: TGTGCCAGTAGTATAGCCCTCTCGAGGCGGGAGACAAAAAAAGAGACCCAGTACTTC. This encodes CASSIALSRRETKKETQYF.

The chain recombines TRBV13 with TRBJ2-7; 11 bases are shared with TRBD1. V gave up 2 bases and J gave up 12 bases; unmatched junction bases: 12. Germline V lookup: CDR1 PRHDT, CDR2 FYEKMQ (reference sequence). This CDR3 is 15 amino acids long. CDR3 region: CASSLSPGQGVPRYF. The DNA for the CDR3 is TGTGCCAGCAGCTTATCGCCGGGACAGGGGGTCCCAAGGTACTTC.